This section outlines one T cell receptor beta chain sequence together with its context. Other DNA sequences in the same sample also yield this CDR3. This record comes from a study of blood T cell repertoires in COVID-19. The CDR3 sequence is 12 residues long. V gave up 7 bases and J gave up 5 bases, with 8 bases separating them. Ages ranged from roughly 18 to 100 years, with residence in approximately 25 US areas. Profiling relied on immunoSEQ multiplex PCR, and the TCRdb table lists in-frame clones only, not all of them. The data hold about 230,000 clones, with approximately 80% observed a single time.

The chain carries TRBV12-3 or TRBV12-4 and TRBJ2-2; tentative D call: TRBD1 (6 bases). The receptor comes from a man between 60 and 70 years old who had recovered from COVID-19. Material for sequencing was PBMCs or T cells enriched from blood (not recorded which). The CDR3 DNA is TGTGCCAGCACCAGGGGAACCGGGGAGCTGTTTTTT. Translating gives CASTRGTGELFF.